The sequence of this T cell receptor (beta chain) was determined in a study of blood T cell repertoires in COVID-19. Background on the study: Sites in the United States, Italy and Spain provided acute and convalescent COVID-19 samples. In each case, the material was cDNA or gDNA derived from T cells, B-cell-depleted T cells, or PBMCs.

As handled by the study authors: Amplification from reference gene primers served as the basis for estimated nucleated cell counts. Sequenced by immunoSEQ multiplex PCR; TCRdb stores in-frame clones only, minus some. The V and J calls and clone size were taken over from that table, and D and trimming were inferred from the DNA. The sample has fewer than 25,000 clones, about 86% seen once. Per germline, CDR1 WSHSY and CDR2 SAAADI. V gave up 2 bases and J gave up 7 bases, with 14 bases separating them. The CDR3 is 14 amino acids. The sequencing input was peripheral blood. This receptor was obtained from a man between 65 and 85 years old with acute or convalescent COVID-19. The V gene is TRBV10-2, the J gene TRBJ1-2; D remains unclear. The CDR3 DNA is TGCGCCAGCAGTGAGGCGGGAGGCTTGGGTGGCTACACCTTC. Encoded protein: CASSEAGGLGGYTF.